This TCR beta chain was captured in a study of T cells in Graves' hyperthyroidism and ophthalmopathy. This clonotype has just one count. Since a much larger clone is just one base distant, this may be a read error. With 4 bases removed from V and 1 base from J, the gap between germline ends came to 11 bases. The CDR3 totals 15 residues. Germline CDR1 and CDR2: LNHDA and SQIVND (reference sequence). Hyperthyroidism patients were newly diagnosed, had disease duration under 2 months, and were aged 18 to 65 years. Regions amplified from RNA transcripts were the TCR beta CDR3 regions. TCR CDR3 regions were first amplified by RT-PCR with HTBI primers. TCRdb used MiXCR to reprocess the multiplex PCR reads, holding one entry per CDR3 protein. The sample holds about 680,000 distinct CDR3 sequences, 30% to 40% seen once.

This chain joins TRBV19 and TRBJ1-5; TRBD1 is a possible D gene (5 bases). Source material: blood. The sequence was obtained from a woman aged 40 to 55 with Graves' hyperthyroidism. The CDR3, as DNA: TGTGCCAGTAGTACGCAAGGGGTGAGCAATCAGCCCCAGCATTTT. The encoded protein is CASSTQGVSNQPQHF. The full variable domain, completed using reference TRBV19 and TRBJ1-5, is DGGITQSPKYLFRKEGQNVTLSCEQNLNHDAMYWYRQDPGQGLRLIYYSQIVNDFQKGDIAEGYSVSREKKESFPLTVTSAQKNPTAFYLCASSTQGVSNQPQHFGDGTRLSIL.